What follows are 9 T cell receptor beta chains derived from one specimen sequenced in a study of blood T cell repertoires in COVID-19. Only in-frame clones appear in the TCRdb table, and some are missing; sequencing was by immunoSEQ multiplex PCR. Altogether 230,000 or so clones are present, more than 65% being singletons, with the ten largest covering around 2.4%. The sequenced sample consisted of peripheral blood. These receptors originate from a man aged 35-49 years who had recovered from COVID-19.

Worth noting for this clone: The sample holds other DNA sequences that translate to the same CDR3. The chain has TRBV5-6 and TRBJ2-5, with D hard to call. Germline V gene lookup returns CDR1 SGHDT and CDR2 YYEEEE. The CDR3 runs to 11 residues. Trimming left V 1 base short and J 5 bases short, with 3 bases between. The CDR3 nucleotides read TGTGCCAGCAGCTTGCGGGAGACCCAGTACTTC. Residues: CASSLRETQYF.

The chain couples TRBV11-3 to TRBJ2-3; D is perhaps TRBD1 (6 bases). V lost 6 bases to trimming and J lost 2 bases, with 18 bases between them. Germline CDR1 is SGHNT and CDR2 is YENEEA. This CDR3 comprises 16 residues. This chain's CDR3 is CASSIGTQLYTDTQYF. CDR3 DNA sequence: TGTGCCAGCAGTATCGGGACACAACTATACACAGATACGCAGTATTTT.

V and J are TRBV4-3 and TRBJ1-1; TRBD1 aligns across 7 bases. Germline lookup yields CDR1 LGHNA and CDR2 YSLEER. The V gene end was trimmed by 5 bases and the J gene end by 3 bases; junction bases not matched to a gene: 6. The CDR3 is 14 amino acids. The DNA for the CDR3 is TGCGCCAGCAGCTACGACAGGGAGGACACTGAAGCTTTCTTT. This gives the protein CASSYDREDTEAFF.

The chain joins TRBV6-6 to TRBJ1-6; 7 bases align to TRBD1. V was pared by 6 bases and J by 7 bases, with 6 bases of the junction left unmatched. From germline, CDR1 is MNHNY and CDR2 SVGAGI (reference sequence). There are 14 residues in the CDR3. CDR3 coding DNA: TGTGCCAGCAGGAGGGACAGCGAGAATTCACCCCTCCACTTT. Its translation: CASRRDSENSPLHF.

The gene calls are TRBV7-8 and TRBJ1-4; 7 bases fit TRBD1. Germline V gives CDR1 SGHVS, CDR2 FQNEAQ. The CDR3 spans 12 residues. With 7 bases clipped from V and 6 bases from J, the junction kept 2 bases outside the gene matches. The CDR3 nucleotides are TGTGCCAGCAAGACAGGGCATGAAAAACTGTTTTTT. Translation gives CASKTGHEKLFF.

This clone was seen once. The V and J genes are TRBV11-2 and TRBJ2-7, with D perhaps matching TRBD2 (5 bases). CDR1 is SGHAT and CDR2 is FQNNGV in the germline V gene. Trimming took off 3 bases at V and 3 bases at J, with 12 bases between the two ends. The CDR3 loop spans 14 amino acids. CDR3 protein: CASSFNLGVYEQYF. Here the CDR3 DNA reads TGTGCCAGCAGCTTTAATCTCGGGGTCTACGAGCAGTACTTC.

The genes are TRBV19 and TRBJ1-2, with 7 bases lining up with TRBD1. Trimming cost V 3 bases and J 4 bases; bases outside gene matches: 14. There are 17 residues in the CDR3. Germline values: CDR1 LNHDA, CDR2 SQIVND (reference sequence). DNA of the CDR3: TGTGCCAGTAGTATCCGGGGGATTGACAGGGCCAGCTATGGCTACACCTTC. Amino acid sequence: CASSIRGIDRASYGYTF.

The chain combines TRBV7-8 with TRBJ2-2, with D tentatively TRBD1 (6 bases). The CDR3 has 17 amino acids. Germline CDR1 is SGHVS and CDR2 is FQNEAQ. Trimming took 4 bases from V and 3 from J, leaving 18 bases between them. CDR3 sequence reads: CASSYPRTRGDTGELFF. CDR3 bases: TGTGCCAGCAGCTACCCTAGGACCAGGGGTGACACCGGGGAGCTGTTTTTT.

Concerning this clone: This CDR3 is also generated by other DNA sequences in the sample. The CDR3 protein is CASSQVGLAGDEQYF. The CDR3 region has the DNA TGCGCCAGCAGCCAAGTAGGACTAGCGGGAGACGAGCAGTACTTC. The chain joins TRBV4-1 to TRBJ2-7; 13 bases agree with TRBD2. The CDR3 extends over 15 amino acids. CDR1 is MGHRA and CDR2 is YSYEKL in the germline V gene. V lost 1 base and J lost 5; bases outside the gene matches: 2.